This T cell receptor (beta chain) came from a study of cytomegalovirus exposure and HLA in healthy donors. The V gene lost 6 bases and the J gene lost 8 bases, with 7 bases spanning the gap. Germline V gene lookup returns CDR1 SNHLY and CDR2 FYNNEI. The length of the CDR3 is 11 residues. This clone was picked up a small number of times. Use of 60 Vbeta and 13 Jbeta primers characterized the PCR. Repertoires were generated with immunoSEQ multiplex PCR, while TCRdb's copy carries only in-frame clones and drops some. The repertoire holds about 150,000 clones, roughly two thirds seen once, with about 5.4% in the top ten.

The sequence came from a woman younger than 30 in good health and CMV-seropositive. The sequencing sample was made of PBMCs. The chain recombines TRBV2 with TRBJ1-4, with unresolved D. CDR3 sequence (DNA): TGTGCCAGCAGGAGTGTAGAAAAACTGTTTTTT. Residues: CASRSVEKLFF.